This record concerns one T cell receptor beta chain sequence. No cognate antigen has been identified for it. Base qualities are not provided; no much larger clone lies one nucleotide away. This entry comes from a study of vaccination and CD4 T cells after COVID-19 (dated by TCRdb to the early 2020s). As for the study more broadly: Every convalescent patient had a positive nasal swab PCR test for SARS-CoV-2, with mild disease in about nine patients and severe disease in one. Post-vaccine blood samples were taken a median of about 77 days after the second vaccine dose, with a range of about 13 to 250 days. In roughly 10 COVID-19 convalescent patients and a handful of infection-naive healthy vaccine recipients, the spike-specific CD4+ TCR repertoire before mRNA vaccination was compared with the repertoire after mRNA vaccination. Post-COVID blood samples from convalescent patients were collected a median of around 110 days after diagnosis, with a range of 35 to 161 days. Control cultures received a CEFX viral epitope pool as the positive control, an HIV-1 Nef peptide pool as the negative control, or no peptide. Participants received two doses of either the Pfizer-BioNTech BNT162b2 vaccine (n=8) or the Moderna mRNA-1273 vaccine (n=2). The convalescent cohort comprised six males and four females, including two Hispanic individuals, seven Caucasians, two Asians and one multiracial person. Culture stimuli were overlapping spike peptide pools from SARS-CoV-2 and from the common cold coronaviruses HCoV-NL63, HCoV-OC43 and HCoV-229E.

Libraries were made using PCR. DNA from cultured CD4+ T cells was subjected to TCR sequencing with the Oncomine TCR Beta short-read assay at the Johns Hopkins FTIC core. The QIAamp micro DNA kit was used to extract genomic DNA from the cultured CD4+ T cells. Oncomine TCR Beta libraries made from cultured CD4+ T cells were pooled using unique dual indexes and sequenced on an Illumina iSeq 100. Regarding the original processing steps: Non-productive sequences were removed, and CDR3s not starting with C, not ending with F or W, or shorter than 7 amino acids were discarded. Antigen-specific clonotypes were identified with the MANAFEST web application by comparing peptide-stimulated wells with reference and other culture wells. Positive clones required FDR below 0.05, an odds ratio above 5, and productive frequency above 0.1% in at least two of three replicate wells. Cross-reactive clonotypes were defined as significantly expanded in both SARS-CoV-2 spike wells and at least one common cold coronavirus spike condition. Similarity between CDR3 sequences was evaluated in R version 3.6.1 using Levenshtein distances (stringdist) and unrooted phylogenetic trees (ape). TCRdb reprocessing: public reads trimmed at Q25 with fastp, clones called with MiXCR, in-frame beta chains kept. A single entry per CDR3 protein holds the most common genes and DNA from its merged rows. The V and J calls come from TCRdb's annotation, not from the publication. In this sample the table shows around 20,000 distinct CDR3 sequences, roughly half of which occur a single time. The biggest ten clones account for 9.6% of the sample.

What the treatment or condition label conveys for this sample: roughly 11-day PBMC culture with coronavirus spike peptide pools or control peptides (ViraFEST assay). The ViraFEST assay, used in the study, expanded antigen-specific T cells with peptide pools and then identified the expanded clonotypes through TCR sequencing. The positive SARS-CoV-2 PCR tests of the convalescent patients were dated from March to December 2020, before the Alpha, Beta and Delta variants emerged in the United States. Roughly 2 million PBMCs per well were cultured in IMDM with approximately 5% human AB serum and about 9.2 IU/ml IL-2, plus 10 ug/ml peptide pools. On days 3 and 7, half of the culture medium was replaced with fresh IL-2-containing medium. Once the cells had been in culture for around nine days, the EasySep CD4+ T cell isolation kit was used to isolate CD4+ T cells by negative selection. Ficoll-Paque Plus gradient centrifugation was used to isolate PBMCs from whole blood, and the isolated PBMCs were then either used fresh or cryopreserved at -140C. In general, triplicate wells were set up for every culture condition.

The CDR3 runs 19 amino acids, cysteine and phenylalanine included. Solely the CDR3 DNA is kept, with 57 bases framed from the first base. CDR1 LGHNT and CDR2 FRNRAP were looked up in the germline V gene. V trim: 5 bases; J trim: 0 bases; unmatched bases: 17. On the study overall, not on this receptor specifically: The median number of SARS-CoV-2-reactive clonotypes rose from 21 after infection to roughly 38 after vaccination, but the change was not significant. In convalescent patients, a median approximately 89% of post-vaccine SARS-CoV-2-reactive clones were detected only after vaccination, suggesting vaccine-specific priming. Relatively few convalescent patients were included in the study, and early timepoints after natural infection were not analyzed. Of the vaccine-specific clones found in convalescent patients, nearly all (304 of 307) were mono-reactive for SARS-CoV-2 spike instead of being cross-reactive with common cold coronaviruses.

The chain is made from TRBV12-5 and TRBJ1-1; TRBD1 aligns with 8 central bases. The source material was CD4+ T cells from blood, cultured in vitro. This clonotype was sampled from a human donor who had recovered from COVID-19. The bases are TGTGCTAGTGGTCGAATAACATACAGGGGGTACCTCATGAACACTGAAGCTTTCTTT. Its protein product is CASGRITYRGYLMNTEAFF.